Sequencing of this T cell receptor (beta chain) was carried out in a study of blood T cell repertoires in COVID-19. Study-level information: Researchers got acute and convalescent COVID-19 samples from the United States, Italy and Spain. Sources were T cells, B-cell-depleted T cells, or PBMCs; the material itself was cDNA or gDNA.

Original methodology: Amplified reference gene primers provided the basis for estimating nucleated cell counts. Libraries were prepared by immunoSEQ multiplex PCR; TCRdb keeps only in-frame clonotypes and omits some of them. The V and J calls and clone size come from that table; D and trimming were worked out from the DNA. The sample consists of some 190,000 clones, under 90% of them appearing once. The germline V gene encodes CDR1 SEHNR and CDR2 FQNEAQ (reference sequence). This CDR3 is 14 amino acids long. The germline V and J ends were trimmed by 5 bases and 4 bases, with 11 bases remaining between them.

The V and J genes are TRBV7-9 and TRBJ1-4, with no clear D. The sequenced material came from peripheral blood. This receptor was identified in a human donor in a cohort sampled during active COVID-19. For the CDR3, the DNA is TGTGCCAGCAGCCCGCAGAGGAATAATGAAAAACTGTTTTTT. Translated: CASSPQRNNEKLFF. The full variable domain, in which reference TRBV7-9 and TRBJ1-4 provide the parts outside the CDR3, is DTGVSQNPRHKITKRGQNVTFRCDPISEHNRLYWYRQTLGQGPEFLTYFQNEAQLEKSRLLSDRFSAERPKGSFSTLEIQRTEQGDSAMYLCASSPQRNNEKLFFGSGTQLSVL.